Listed here is a single T cell receptor beta chain. Its antigen is not identified. This CDR3 region has 16 residues. V lost 4 bases and J 4 bases, leaving 18 bases between the germline ends. Germline CDR1 SEHNR, CDR2 FQNEAQ (reference sequence). This record belongs to a study of identical twins. Overall study results and limits: Fewer insertions characterized abundant cord blood beta clonotypes, whereas memory repertoires showed none. Weaker excess twin sharing was seen among beta out-of-frame sequences. Twin-shared out-of-frame alpha sequences showed excess low generation probability.

TCRdb re-derived calls from the 5' RACE reads in MiXCR, one entry per CDR3 protein. The sample has roughly 720,000 distinct CDR3 sequences, around a sixth seen once. Another study also made use of these data, one on T cells expressing NK-cell markers. That source adds: One observes that, in a handful of donors, these clonotypes were also the leading ones within the CD3+CD56-NKG2C+ fraction.

Sample: PBMCs. V usage is TRBV7-9 and J usage is TRBJ2-3; possibly TRBD2 for D (5 bases). The TCR sequence derives from a woman between 18 and 30 years old in good health. The CDR3 DNA sequence: TGTGCCAGCAGCTCCTTAGCTATGGCGGGTCCAGATACGCAGTATTTT. Translation: CASSSLAMAGPDTQYF.